The 25 T cell receptor beta chains presented below share a single source sample, sequenced in a study of beta chain features in type 1 diabetes. Every isolated RNA sample was fully reverse transcribed, so sequencing captured expressed TCRB transcripts. TCRdb's copy holds only in-frame clones and misses some; the assay was immunoSEQ multiplex PCR. This table has around 250,000 clones, 27% appearing once. Sample: central memory CD4+ T cells from blood. Source of these receptors: a young man in good health.

The chain uses TRBV6-6 and TRBJ2-5; TRBD2 matches at 10 bases. Trimming at V came to 7 bases and at J to 4 bases, leaving 12 bases not matched to a gene. From germline, CDR1 is MNHNY and CDR2 SVGAGI (reference sequence). The CDR3 is made up of 16 amino acids. The CDR3 DNA reads TGTGCCAGCACAACCCGAGCAGCGGGGGGGAGAGAGACCCAGTACTTC. As protein: CASTTRAAGGRETQYF.

This clone has a handful of counts. The chain carries TRBV19 and TRBJ1-1; D unresolved. The V end was cut by 11 bases, the J end by 1 base, with 14 bases between. The CDR3 loop spans 13 amino acids. Looked up from germline, CDR1 is LNHDA and CDR2 is SQIVND (reference sequence). The CDR3 region is CASWAARNTEAFF. CDR3 bases: TGTGCCTCGTGGGCAGCTCGGAACACTGAAGCTTTCTTT.

A word on this clone: This sample also contains other DNA sequences that code for the same CDR3. V usage is TRBV5-1 and J usage is TRBJ2-5, with 8 bases fitting TRBD2. Germline V gene data show CDR1 as SGHRS and CDR2 as YFSETQ. V shed 4 bases, J shed 2 bases, and the junction held 4 bases outside the gene matches. The CDR3 has 14 amino acids. CDR3 sequence reads: CASSGTSGQETQYF. Written as DNA, the CDR3 is TGCGCCAGCAGCGGAACTAGCGGACAAGAGACCCAGTACTTC.

The genes are TRBV7-6 and TRBJ2-5, with 12 nucleotides matching TRBD2. CDR3 length equals 17 residues. The ends lost 5 bases at V and 3 bases at J; junction bases unmatched: 10. Germline V gene sequence: CDR1 SGHVS, CDR2 FNYEAQ. CDR3 sequence reads: CASSVRLAGALEETQYF. CDR3 sequence (DNA): TGTGCCAGCAGCGTTAGACTAGCGGGGGCCCTAGAAGAGACCCAGTACTTC.

This clone has only a few counts. The chain couples TRBV7-2 to TRBJ2-5; D gene ambiguous. The length of the CDR3 is 13 residues. V was cut by 6 bases and J by 5 bases, with 13 bases left in between. CDR1 and CDR2 (germline): SGHTA, FQGNSA. The CDR3, as DNA: TGTGCCAGCAGTCCACCCGGGTCGGAGACCCAGTACTTC. It translates to CASSPPGSETQYF.

This clone was seen more than once but under ten times. The chain uses TRBV7-2 and TRBJ2-5; D is ambiguous. Germline lookup yields CDR1 SGHTA and CDR2 FQGNSA. The CDR3 length is 14 residues. Trimming removed 2 bases at V and 4 bases at J, with 11 bases between. CDR3 protein: CASSLLKLGETQYF. CDR3 DNA: TGTGCCAGCAGCTTATTGAAGTTAGGAGAGACCCAGTACTTC. The whole variable domain, filled in from reference TRBV7-2 and TRBJ2-5, reads GAGVSQSPSNKVTEKGKDVELRCDPISGHTALYWYRQSLGQGLEFLIYFQGNSAPDKSGLPSDRFSAERTGGSVSTLTIQRTQQEDSAVYLCASSLLKLGETQYFGPGTRLLVL.

V is TRBV18 and J is TRBJ1-1; TRBD1 matches at 7 bases. V lost 3 bases and J lost 3; bases outside the gene matches: 1. CDR1 and CDR2 from the germline V gene are KGHSH and LQKENI. This CDR3 is 13 amino acids long. The CDR3 nucleotides are TGTGCCAGCTCACCCGGGACAGACACTGAAGCTTTCTTT. Amino acids: CASSPGTDTEAFF.

This chain connects TRBV28 to TRBJ2-7; D uncertain. The CDR3 totals 13 residues. V was clipped by 5 bases and J by 0 bases, with 8 bases between them. The germline V gene has CDR1 MDHEN and CDR2 SYDVKM. The DNA of the CDR3 is TGTGCCAGCAGTGGGTACGCCTCCTACGAGCAGTACTTC. This sequence encodes CASSGYASYEQYF.

This chain joins TRBV6-1 and TRBJ2-7, with 7 bases aligning to TRBD1. The CDR3 is 17 amino acids. Germline V gene data show CDR1 as MNHNS and CDR2 as SASEGT. V lost 2 bases and J lost 0; bases outside the gene matches: 10. This CDR3 is CASSESVGQKFSYEQYF. The CDR3 DNA reads TGTGCCAGCAGTGAATCGGTGGGACAGAAGTTCTCCTACGAGCAGTACTTC.

The sample holds a few counts of this clone. The chain recombines TRBV5-4 with TRBJ2-5, with D perhaps TRBD2 (6 bases). CDR1 and CDR2 from the germline V gene are SGHNT and YYREEE (reference sequence). V lost 1 base to trimming and J lost 7 bases, with 14 bases between them. The CDR3 has 14 amino acids. DNA for the CDR3: TGTGCCAGCAGCTTGTGGGGGGACCGGGGGACCCAGTACTTC. The encoded protein is CASSLWGDRGTQYF.

In this sample, this clone turned up a few times. V gene TRBV7-2 combines with J gene TRBJ2-3; the match to TRBD2 covers 8 bases. In germline, CDR1 is SGHTA, CDR2 FQGNSA. The V and J ends lost 3 bases and 5 bases, in that order; junction bases with no gene match: 10. CDR3 length equals 16 residues. The CDR3 nucleotides read TGTGCCAGCAGCTTTAGGAGCGGGGGCCGGGGAGATACGCAGTATTTT. Translating it yields CASSFRSGGRGDTQYF.

V gene TRBV20-1 combines with J gene TRBJ2-7; D unclear. The germline gives CDR1 DFQATT, CDR2 SNEGSKA (reference sequence). Trimming shortened V by 5 bases and J by 3 bases, and 8 bases separated the two germline ends. CDR3 length: 11 amino acids. The CDR3 here is CSAPRLYEQYF. DNA of the CDR3: TGCAGTGCTCCCCGACTCTACGAGCAGTACTTC.

The table lists this clone with a few counts. The chain recombines TRBV28 with TRBJ2-3; no firm D call. Germline values: CDR1 MDHEN, CDR2 SYDVKM. This CDR3 is built from 14 residues. Trimming removed 2 bases at V and 3 bases at J, with 9 bases between. The CDR3 region is CASSLQRTTDTQYF. DNA of the CDR3: TGTGCCAGCAGTTTACAGCGTACGACAGATACGCAGTATTTT.

The rearrangement links TRBV30 to TRBJ2-7; TRBD2 matches at 9 bases. J gave up 1 base and V 4 bases, and 11 bases lay outside the gene matches. The germline CDR1 and CDR2 sequences are GTSNPN and SVGIG (reference sequence). There are 16 residues in the CDR3. The CDR3 region has the DNA TGTGCCTGGAATACTCCCCTAGCGGGGAAATCCTACGAGCAGTACTTC. Translating gives CAWNTPLAGKSYEQYF.

The V and J genes are TRBV5-4 and TRBJ2-1, with 7 bases lining up with TRBD2. Germline V gene sequence: CDR1 SGHNT, CDR2 YYREEE (reference sequence). The CDR3 extends over 14 amino acids. The V segment lost 7 bases and the J segment 2 bases; nucleotides outside the gene matches: 6. CDR3: CASRASGTYNEQFF. The CDR3 nucleotides read TGTGCCAGCCGGGCTAGCGGCACCTACAATGAGCAGTTCTTC.

This clone was detected a few times. The rearrangement uses TRBV15 and TRBJ2-7, with 7 nucleotides matching TRBD1. Germline V CDR1 and CDR2: LNHNV, YYDKDF (reference sequence). Trimming removed 0 bases from V and 4 bases from J; junction bases left unmatched: 6. The CDR3 length is 15 residues. The CDR3 spells CATSRDRQGVYEQYF. The CDR3 coding sequence is TGTGCCACCAGCAGAGATCGTCAGGGGGTATACGAGCAGTACTTC.

This clone was seen only a few times. The chain carries TRBV6-5 and TRBJ2-5, with D possibly being TRBD1 (6 bases). The germline gives CDR1 MNHEY, CDR2 SVGAGI. This CDR3 has 14 residues. Deletions cut 7 bases from V and 5 bases from J, with 17 bases between. The CDR3 region has the DNA TGTGCCAGCACCCCTGCAGGACAGTCCGAGACCCAGTACTTC. Amino acids: CASTPAGQSETQYF.

This clone was seen more than once but under ten times. V usage is TRBV30 and J usage is TRBJ2-1, with 10 bases identical to TRBD2. The CDR3 contains 14 residues. Trimming at V came to 2 bases and at J to 8 bases, leaving 6 bases not matched to a gene. Germline assignment: CDR1 GTSNPN and CDR2 SVGIG (reference sequence). For the CDR3, the DNA is TGTGCCTGGAGTAGAGCGGGAGGGACTGATGAGCAGTTCTTC. It is translated as CAWSRAGGTDEQFF.

In nucleotides, the CDR3 is TGCAGTGCTAGTGGGACTGAAGCTTTCTTT. This translates into CSASGTEAFF. The V and J genes are TRBV20-1 and TRBJ1-1; D is ambiguous. There are 10 residues in the CDR3. V dropped 3 bases and J dropped 5 bases, with 4 bases sitting between them. Germline values: CDR1 DFQATT, CDR2 SNEGSKA (reference sequence).

The chain recombines TRBV18 with TRBJ2-1; perhaps TRBD1 as D (7 bases). V was trimmed by 2 bases and J by 7 bases, leaving 12 bases between them. Looked up from germline, CDR1 is KGHSH and CDR2 is LQKENI. This CDR3 has 14 amino acids. CDR3 coding DNA: TGTGCCAGCTCACCAAAGACAGGGAGGAATGAGCAGTTCTTC. Encoded protein: CASSPKTGRNEQFF.

CDR3 region: CASSPGLAGGIAEQFF. The CDR3 DNA sequence: TGTGCCAGCAGCCCGGGACTAGCGGGGGGGATTGCTGAGCAGTTCTTC. The chain combines TRBV7-7 with TRBJ2-1, with 16 bases that match TRBD2. The CDR3 extends over 16 amino acids. V was clipped by 5 bases and J by 9 bases; unmatched bases: 7. CDR1 SSHAT and CDR2 FNYEAQ come from the germline V gene (reference sequence).

This clone was counted only a few times. The chain is built from TRBV9 and TRBJ2-2; maybe TRBD2 (6 bases). The V end lost 3 bases, the J end lost 2 bases, and 11 bases lay between the germline ends. Germline V CDR1 and CDR2: SGDLS, YYNGEE. CDR3 length: 15 amino acids. The CDR3 region is CASSGGTDNTGELFF. CDR3 sequence (DNA): TGTGCCAGCAGCGGGGGGACTGATAACACCGGGGAGCTGTTTTTT.

The chain couples TRBV5-1 to TRBJ1-1; tentatively, D is TRBD1 (6 bases). V was pared by 0 bases and J by 7 bases, with 13 bases between. There are 14 residues in the CDR3. Germline lookup yields CDR1 SGHRS and CDR2 YFSETQ. Here the CDR3 reads CASSLVAGGLEAFF. The CDR3 coding sequence is TGCGCCAGCAGCTTGGTAGCCGGGGGGCTTGAAGCTTTCTTT.

The sample holds many counts of this clone. The chain combines TRBV18 with TRBJ1-5; perhaps TRBD1 as D (5 bases). The V end was cut by 3 bases, the J end by 0 bases, with 12 bases between. CDR1 is KGHSH, CDR2 LQKENI, per germline. This CDR3 contains 16 residues. The CDR3: CASSPPGQNSNQPQHF. The CDR3, as DNA: TGTGCCAGCTCACCCCCGGGGCAGAATAGCAATCAGCCCCAGCATTTT.

The V call is TRBV30, the J call TRBJ2-5; the match to TRBD1 covers 7 bases. CDR3 length: 11 residues. The trim removed 5 bases at V and 5 bases at J, leaving 2 bases unmatched. Germline lookup yields CDR1 GTSNPN and CDR2 SVGIG (reference sequence). CDR3 in DNA: TGTGCCTGGGACAGGGCTGAGACCCAGTACTTC. This codes for CAWDRAETQYF.